This T cell receptor beta chain stems from a study of Ad26.COV2.S vaccination and SARS-CoV-2 variants. Libraries were prepared by immunoSEQ multiplex PCR; TCRdb keeps only in-frame clonotypes and omits some of them. This table holds 400,000 to 450,000 clones, roughly 87% found once. CDR3 size: 14 residues. Trimming took 5 bases from V and 1 from J; bases not matched to a gene: 2. The germline V gene has CDR1 MNHEY and CDR2 SVGEGT. As for treatment: 15 to 20 received Ad26.COV2.S at low or high dose, single or two shots; 5 received placebo; per-sample allocation not given. At day 63 after the first vaccine or placebo injection, samples were drawn. Boston hosted the donor, who was an adult aged 18-55 years. Vaccine was an Ad26 vector expressing Wuhan-strain SARS-CoV-2 spike. Remarks on this clone: This is likely an artifact of a read error, given a far larger clone one base away.

The rearrangement joins TRBV6-2 or TRBV6-3 to TRBJ1-1; 9 bases line up with TRBD1. Sequencing used peripheral blood, obtained in a trial of Ad26.COV2.S vaccine versus placebo. The TCR comes from a person between 18 and 59 years old who received the Ad26.COV2.S COVID-19 vaccine or a placebo. The CDR3 protein is CASSPTGGNTEAFF. The CDR3 region has the DNA TGTGCCAGCAGTCCGACAGGGGGGAACACTGAAGCTTTCTTT.